The sample holds many counts of the clone carrying this TCR beta chain. Its cognate antigen is unknown. Building the TCR beta libraries relied on iRepertoire HTBI primers, and CDR3 regions underwent Arm-PCR. TCRdb reprocessed the multiplex PCR reads with MiXCR, giving one entry per CDR3 protein. This sample has 250,000 to 400,000 distinct CDR3 sequences; 15% to 20% occur once, and the top ten carry around 36%. Noted time point: newly diagnosed GD, antithyroid drugs for less than 3 months. Extracted PBMC RNA gave rise to the TCR library. This record comes from a study of regulatory T cells in long-lasting Graves disease. The V gene lost 4 bases and the J gene lost 4 bases, with 12 bases spanning the gap. The CDR3 runs to 13 residues. CDR1 SGHRS and CDR2 YFSETQ come from the germline V gene. The study, taken as a whole, reports: Patients with persistent disease shared 2,741 public clonotypes, outpacing the approximately 970 shared by new patients. Newly diagnosed patients had higher TCR diversity than persistent Graves' patients did. Persistent disease was characterized by preferential usage of TRBV28, TRBJ1-2 and TRBJ2-5. The work looked only at peripheral blood and did not look at thyroid tissue.

V gene TRBV5-1 combines with J gene TRBJ2-7, with D possibly TRBD1 on 6 matching bases. This specimen was peripheral blood mononuclear cells (PBMCs), taken at new diagnosis, from a patient treated with antithyroid drugs. The source is a female donor with Graves disease. The CDR3 loop reads CASSPDSLYEQYF. The CDR3 DNA is TGCGCCAGCAGCCCGGACAGCTTATACGAGCAGTACTTC.